These 29 T cell receptor beta chains were sequenced from one sample in a study of PD-1 and CTLA-4 blockade in melanoma. TCRdb's table, derived via immunoSEQ multiplex PCR, lists solely in-frame clones and lacks some. The sample records roughly 30,000 clones, about 89% being singletons. Here the sequenced sample was CD8+ T cells from peripheral blood, taken before anti-PD-1 treatment. The receptors were gathered from a human donor with melanoma.

J is TRBJ2-7 and V is TRBV19; 7 bases are a match to TRBD2. From germline, CDR1 is LNHDA and CDR2 SQIVND (reference sequence). J lost 2 bases, V lost 8 bases, and 6 bases had no gene match. The CDR3 covers 13 residues. The DNA for the CDR3 is TGTGCCAGTGGGAGGGACCTTACCTACGAGCAGTACTTC. This sequence encodes CASGRDLTYEQYF.

The chain couples TRBV10-2 to TRBJ1-2; 12 positions match TRBD1. The CDR3 has 13 amino acids. The trim removed 8 bases at V and 7 bases at J, leaving 5 bases unmatched. The germline V gene has CDR1 WSHSY and CDR2 SAAADI. The CDR3 protein is CASWDRGLGGYTF. In DNA form, the CDR3 reads TGCGCCAGCTGGGACAGGGGGCTAGGTGGCTACACCTTC.

V is TRBV27 and J is TRBJ2-1, with 10 bases fitting TRBD2. Germline V gene data show CDR1 as MNHEY and CDR2 as SMNVEV (reference sequence). V lost 3 bases, J lost 5 bases, and 4 bases stayed unmatched. The CDR3 runs to 15 residues. The CDR3 loop reads CASSLSGRVDNEQFF. The CDR3 region has the DNA TGTGCCAGCAGTTTGAGCGGGAGGGTTGACAATGAGCAGTTCTTC.

The chain has TRBV3-1 (or the pseudogene TRBV3-2) and TRBJ2-5; the D gene is possibly TRBD2 (5 bases). V lost 0 bases to trimming and J lost 6 bases, with 14 bases between them. The CDR3 contains 15 residues. Germline V gene lookup returns CDR1 LGHDT and CDR2 YNNKEL (reference sequence). CDR3 DNA: TGTGCCAGCAGCCAAGATGAAGGATGGAGGCAGACCCAGTACTTC. This codes for CASSQDEGWRQTQYF.

This clone was found once. The rearrangement joins TRBV19 to TRBJ1-1, with D hard to call. The CDR3 extends over 15 amino acids. Trimming took off 7 bases at V and 1 base at J, with 16 bases between the two ends. From germline, CDR1 is LNHDA and CDR2 SQIVND (reference sequence). The DNA of the CDR3 is TGTGCCAGTAATGGAGGGTACGGTGAGAACACTGAAGCTTTCTTT. Translated: CASNGGYGENTEAFF.

The rearrangement links TRBV3-1 (or the pseudogene TRBV3-2) to TRBJ2-3; 8 bases fit TRBD2. The germline V gene encodes CDR1 LGHDT and CDR2 YNNKEL (reference sequence). The V segment lost 4 bases and the J segment 5 bases; nucleotides outside the gene matches: 14. This CDR3 has 17 residues. The CDR3 spells CASSLLPGAGEVDTQYF. As DNA, the CDR3 is TGTGCCAGCAGCCTTTTACCTGGAGCGGGAGAAGTAGATACGCAGTATTTT.

This clone was recorded only once. The rearrangement links TRBV27 to TRBJ2-7, with D unresolved. CDR1 is MNHEY, CDR2 SMNVEV, per germline (reference sequence). The V end was cut by 8 bases, the J end by 3 bases, with 11 bases between. The CDR3 totals 12 residues. The CDR3 sequence is CASLGPSYEQYF. The CDR3 coding sequence is TGTGCCAGCCTAGGCCCCAGCTACGAGCAGTACTTC.

In this sample, this clone turned up once. At one end the junction does not follow the germline gene, possibly because of a read error. This sequence joins TRBV7-7 and TRBJ2-2, with a weak D call TRBD2 (6 bases). Germline V gene lookup returns CDR1 SSHAT and CDR2 FNYEAQ (reference sequence). This CDR3 region has 15 residues. The CDR3 DNA is TGTGCTAGCAGCTATTCGGAGGGCGGCACCGGGGAGCTGTTTTTT. Amino acids: CASSYSEGGTGELFF.

The chain couples TRBV7-6 to TRBJ1-1, with D possibly matching TRBD1 (5 bases). The CDR3 length is 17 residues. Trimming removed 1 base from V and 0 bases from J, with 15 bases in between. The V gene's germline CDR1 is SGHVS and CDR2 FNYEAQ. The CDR3 reads CASSLVLGGAVNTEAFF. In DNA, the CDR3 is TGTGCCAGCAGCTTAGTTCTTGGAGGGGCAGTGAACACTGAAGCTTTCTTT.

The J gene is TRBJ1-2, the V gene TRBV29-1; perhaps TRBD1 as D (5 bases). Looked up from germline, CDR1 is SQVTM and CDR2 is ANQGSEA. Trimming took off 3 bases at V and 8 bases at J, with 13 bases between the two ends. This CDR3 spans 12 amino acids. CDR3 DNA sequence: TGCAGCGTTGATCTTCCAGGGAAGGGCTACACCTTC. It is translated as CSVDLPGKGYTF.

This clone was counted a single time. Other DNA sequences within the sample encode an identical CDR3. The V gene is TRBV28, the J gene TRBJ1-1, with D hard to call. V lost 6 bases and J 0 bases, leaving 2 bases between the germline ends. From germline, CDR1 is MDHEN and CDR2 SYDVKM. This CDR3 is built from 11 residues. The DNA for the CDR3 is TGTGCCAGCAGGTTGAACACTGAAGCTTTCTTT. It is translated as CASRLNTEAFF.

V usage is TRBV9 and J usage is TRBJ2-5; D remains unclear. The germline V and J ends were trimmed by 4 bases and 2 bases, with 15 bases remaining between them. Germline V gives CDR1 SGDLS, CDR2 YYNGEE. This CDR3 is built from 15 residues. For the CDR3, the DNA is TGTGCCAGCAGCCCGGCGGTGGAGCATCAAGAGACCCAGTACTTC. Translating gives CASSPAVEHQETQYF.

This chain links TRBV20-1 with TRBJ1-6; no clear D. Germline CDR1 reads DFQATT; CDR2 reads SNEGSKA (reference sequence). The V gene lost 6 bases and the J gene lost 12 bases, with 9 bases spanning the gap. This CDR3 is built from 10 residues. Here the CDR3 reads CSAPPVPLHF. CDR3 sequence (DNA): TGCAGTGCCCCTCCTGTACCCCTCCACTTT.

This chain connects TRBV2 to TRBJ2-5, with D unclear. This CDR3 has 14 amino acids. V was shortened by 6 bases and J by 4 bases, with 15 bases between the two germline ends. CDR1 SNHLY and CDR2 FYNNEI come from the germline V gene. The CDR3 DNA is TGTGCCAGCAGCCAAAGGCAGGTAGGAGAGACCCAGTACTTC. It codes for CASSQRQVGETQYF.

CDR3 region: CASSESSIGGEWGYGYTF. The DNA of the CDR3 is TGCGCCAGCAGTGAGAGTTCCATAGGGGGGGAATGGGGCTATGGCTACACCTTC. The chain recombines TRBV10-2 with TRBJ1-2; tentative D call: TRBD1 (6 bases). The V end was cut by 2 bases, the J end by 4 bases, with 23 bases between. Germline V gene sequence: CDR1 WSHSY, CDR2 SAAADI. This CDR3 region has 18 residues.

This chain uses TRBV3-1 (or the pseudogene TRBV3-2) with TRBJ2-7; TRBD2 matches at 7 bases. Germline loops: CDR1 LGHDT, CDR2 YNNKEL (reference sequence). J gave up 3 bases and V 4 bases, and 3 bases lay outside the gene matches. The CDR3 runs to 13 residues. CDR3 coding DNA: TGTGCCAGCAGCCCCTGGGAGGGCTACGAGCAGTACTTC. Protein: CASSPWEGYEQYF.

The rearrangement links TRBV6-5 to TRBJ1-5; no definite D call. Trimming cost V 8 bases and J 5 bases, with 13 bases left between them. CDR3 length: 13 amino acids. Germline V lookup: CDR1 MNHEY, CDR2 SVGAGI. CDR3 nucleotide sequence: TGTGCCAGCCAAATGGACGGATATCAGCCCCAGCATTTT. It translates to CASQMDGYQPQHF.

The rearrangement uses TRBV5-4 and TRBJ2-7, with 9 nucleotides matching TRBD1. This CDR3 has 15 residues. V lost 0 bases to trimming and J lost 2 bases; unmatched junction nucleotides: 3. Germline loops: CDR1 SGHNT, CDR2 YYREEE (reference sequence). CDR3 sequence: CASSLDRGLTYEQYF. The CDR3 DNA sequence: TGTGCCAGCAGCTTGGACAGGGGGCTCACCTACGAGCAGTACTTC. The whole variable domain, remainder taken from reference TRBV5-4 and TRBJ2-7, is ETGVTQSPTHLIKTRGQQVTLRCSSQSGHNTVSWYQQALGQGPQFIFQYYREEENGRGNFPPRFSGLQFPNYSSELNVNALELDDSALYLCASSLDRGLTYEQYFGPGTRLTVT.

The chain carries TRBV7-9 and TRBJ2-3, with 8 nucleotides matching TRBD2. This CDR3 is built from 16 residues. With V trimmed by 1 base and J by 0 bases, 3 bases remained unmatched. Germline V gene data show CDR1 as SEHNR and CDR2 as FQNEAQ (reference sequence). The CDR3 loop is CASSLGGGRSTDTQYF. The CDR3 nucleotides are TGTGCCAGCAGCTTAGGAGGCGGGAGGAGCACAGATACGCAGTATTTT.

This chain uses TRBV4-2 with TRBJ1-5; D not certain. This CDR3 is built from 17 residues. The germline V and J ends were trimmed by 0 bases and 1 base, with 13 bases remaining between them. Germline loops: CDR1 LGHNA, CDR2 YNFKEQ. In DNA form, the CDR3 reads TGTGCCAGCAGCCAAGATCGGAAAGGCGCGAGCAATCAGCCCCAGCATTTT. Its protein is CASSQDRKGASNQPQHF.

This chain links TRBV6-6 with TRBJ1-4; D is ambiguous. Trimming cost V 0 bases and J 8 bases, with 10 bases left between them. This CDR3 has 14 residues. The germline CDR1 and CDR2 sequences are MNHNY and SVGAGI (reference sequence). CDR3 sequence: CASSYSIGGEKLFF. CDR3 in DNA: TGTGCCAGCAGTTACTCGATAGGAGGCGAAAAACTGTTTTTT.

The chain links TRBV19 to TRBJ2-7, with D perhaps TRBD1 (5 bases). The CDR3 sequence is 12 residues long. Trimming removed 8 bases at V and 5 bases at J, with 13 bases between. Germline values: CDR1 LNHDA, CDR2 SQIVND (reference sequence). CDR3: CASSSGINEQYF. CDR3 DNA sequence: TGTGCCAGTTCGTCAGGGATCAACGAGCAGTACTTC. Together with reference TRBV19 and TRBJ2-7, the CDR3 gives the full variable domain: DGGITQSPKYLFRKEGQNVTLSCEQNLNHDAMYWYRQDPGQGLRLIYYSQIVNDFQKGDIAEGYSVSREKKESFPLTVTSAQKNPTAFYLCASSSGINEQYFGPGTRLTVT.

The gene calls are TRBV29-1 and TRBJ1-2; D is possibly TRBD1 (5 bases). This CDR3 contains 12 residues. Trimming shortened V by 7 bases and J by 3 bases, and 12 bases separated the two germline ends. Germline values: CDR1 SQVTM, CDR2 ANQGSEA. As DNA, the CDR3 is TGCAGCGCCCGGGACCTCGACTATGGCTACACCTTC. Its protein is CSARDLDYGYTF. Combining the CDR3 with reference TRBV29-1 and TRBJ1-2 gives the whole variable domain SAVISQKPSRDICQRGTSLTIQCQVDSQVTMMFWYRQQPGQSLTLIATANQGSEATYESGFVIDKFPISRPNLTFSTLTVSNMSPEDSSIYLCSARDLDYGYTFGSGTRLTVV.

CDR3 loop: CASSLALNTGELFF. For the CDR3, the DNA is TGTGCCAGCAGCTTAGCCCTCAACACCGGGGAGCTGTTTTTT. V gene TRBV13 combines with J gene TRBJ2-2; D ambiguous. V lost 1 base, J lost 2 bases, and 5 bases lay in between. Looked up from germline, CDR1 is PRHDT and CDR2 is FYEKMQ (reference sequence). CDR3 length: 14 amino acids.

The chain joins TRBV10-2 to TRBJ1-1; TRBD1 might be the D (6 bases). The germline CDR1 and CDR2 sequences are WSHSY and SAAADI. Trimming removed 8 bases from V and 3 bases from J, with 19 bases in between. This CDR3 region has 15 residues. The CDR3 loop is CASRPFGQRDTEAFF. The CDR3 nucleotides read TGCGCCAGCCGCCCGTTCGGACAGAGGGACACTGAAGCTTTCTTT.

This chain's CDR3 is CASSDSYTGELFF. In DNA form, the CDR3 reads TGTGCCAGCAGTGACTCCTACACCGGGGAGCTGTTTTTT. The chain links TRBV6-4 to TRBJ2-2; unclear D gene. Per the germline V gene, CDR1 is MRHNA and CDR2 is SNTAGT. The CDR3 has 13 residues. V was cut by 0 bases and J by 3 bases, with 2 bases left in between.

This chain joins TRBV10-2 and TRBJ2-7, with D maybe TRBD2 (6 bases). Germline V gives CDR1 WSHSY, CDR2 SAAADI. V lost 1 base and J 0 bases, leaving 7 bases between the germline ends. The CDR3 length is 14 residues. The CDR3 loop is CASSEYGGSYEQYF. DNA of the CDR3: TGCGCCAGCAGTGAGTACGGGGGCTCCTACGAGCAGTACTTC.

The chain has TRBV10-3 and TRBJ2-5; 7 nucleotides align to TRBD1. The CDR3 loop spans 14 amino acids. V gave up 4 bases and J gave up 2 bases; unmatched junction bases: 4. The germline V gene has CDR1 ENHRY and CDR2 SYGVKD. CDR3 loop: CAISGADRQETQYF. CDR3 in DNA: TGTGCCATCAGTGGGGCGGACAGGCAAGAGACCCAGTACTTC.

The rearrangement uses TRBV19 and TRBJ2-1, with 9 bases aligning to TRBD2. The J segment lost 4 bases and the V segment lost 5 bases, leaving 15 bases of the junction unmatched. From germline, CDR1 is LNHDA and CDR2 SQIVND (reference sequence). This CDR3 has 18 amino acids. CDR3 amino acids: CASSPPYYPSGIYNEQFF. The CDR3 nucleotides are TGTGCCAGTAGTCCCCCTTACTACCCTAGCGGGATTTACAATGAGCAGTTCTTC.